These T cell receptor beta chains were read from a single sample in a study of a mutant IDH1 vaccine in newly diagnosed glioma. These receptors' antigens are unknown. Some clones are missing from TCRdb's copy, which holds only in-frame ones; the method was immunoSEQ multiplex PCR. The sample contains tens of thousands of clones, 80% to 90% of which appear only once. The starting material was PBMCs, obtained from a glioma patient whose treatment included an IDH1 peptide vaccine. All receptors come from a middle-aged man with glioma. Both conserved end residues are part of each CDR3. A D gene is named only where the DNA matches it firmly. Rows give clone size only sometimes, using once, few, many, or a class for an expanded clone.

j_call,d_call,v_call,clone_size,cdr3_aa,cdr3_nt
TRBJ2-2,TRBD1,TRBV5-6,NA,CASSTGQGNTGELFF,TGTGCCAGCAGTACGGGACAGGGTAACACCGGGGAGCTGTTTTTT
TRBJ1-1,TRBD1,TRBV28,NA,CASSKITGAFAVGNTEAFF,TGTGCCAGCAGTAAGATAACAGGGGCCTTCGCCGTGGGGAACACTGAAGCTTTCTTT
TRBJ2-5,TRBD2,TRBV5-1,NA,CASRLAGLEAETQYF,TGCGCCAGCAGACTAGCGGGGCTAGAGGCAGAGACCCAGTACTTC
TRBJ1-3,NA,TRBV30,NA,CAWSVERGSGNTIYF,TGTGCCTGGAGTGTAGAAAGGGGGTCCGGAAACACCATATATTTT
TRBJ1-1,NA,TRBV5-1,NA,CASSLAQSAEAFF,TGCGCCAGCAGCTTGGCACAGTCTGCTGAAGCTTTTTTT
TRBJ1-5,NA,TRBV27,NA,CATRVDRNQPQHF,TGTGCCACCCGAGTCGACCGCAATCAGCCCCAGCATTTT
TRBJ2-1,NA,TRBV7-3,NA,CASSSRPSSRYNEQFF,TGTGCCAGCAGCTCCAGGCCGTCTAGCCGCTACAATGAGCAGTTCTTC
TRBJ1-1,NA,TRBV11-2,NA,CASSFKGVNTEAFF,TGTGCCAGCAGCTTCAAGGGTGTGAACACTGAAGCTTTCTTT
TRBJ1-1,TRBD1,TRBV5-4,NA,CASSLGRTGQQATEAFF,TGTGCCAGCAGCTTGGGCAGGACAGGGCAACAGGCCACTGAAGCTTTCTTT
TRBJ2-3,TRBD1,TRBV18,NA,CASSELDRISTDTQYF,TGTGCCAGCTCAGAGCTGGACAGGATAAGCACAGATACGCAGTATTTT
TRBJ2-1,NA,TRBV29-1,NA,CSVETGVRTVRDREQFF,TGCAGCGTTGAAACCGGGGTCAGGACTGTCAGGGACCGTGAGCAGTTCTTC
TRBJ1-4,TRBD1,TRBV14,NA,CASSRRGLEKLFF,TGTGCCAGCAGCCGGAGGGGGCTTGAAAAACTGTTTTTT
TRBJ1-2,NA,TRBV2,NA,CASSEDTMNRYGYTF,TGTGCCAGCAGTGAGGACACCATGAACCGTTATGGCTACACCTTC
TRBJ2-1,TRBD2,TRBV5-1,NA,CASSLRTSGVNEQFF,TGCGCCAGCAGCTTGCGGACTAGCGGAGTCAATGAGCAGTTCTTC
TRBJ2-7,TRBD2,TRBV7-2,NA,CASRATSGPLNEQYF,TGTGCCAGCAGGGCGACTAGCGGACCCCTAAACGAGCAGTACTTC
TRBJ1-3,TRBD1,TRBV5-4,NA,CAGTSGGPFSGNTIYF,TGTGCCGGTACTTCAGGGGGCCCCTTCTCTGGAAACACCATATATTTT
TRBJ1-2,TRBD1,TRBV5-1,NA,CASSLGTGTGERGYTF,TGCGCCAGCAGCTTGGGGACCGGGACAGGGGAACGGGGCTACACCTTC
TRBJ1-4,NA,TRBV6-6,NA,CASSYAPQVINEKLFF,TGTGCCAGCAGTTACGCTCCTCAGGTGATTAATGAAAAACTGTTTTTT
TRBJ1-1,NA,TRBV4-1,NA,CASAAGTEAFF,TGCGCCAGCGCCGCGGGCACTGAAGCTTTCTTT
TRBJ2-6,TRBD1,TRBV11-2,NA,CASTYTGGASGANVLTF,TGTGCCAGCACCTACACAGGGGGCGCGTCTGGGGCCAACGTCCTGACTTTC
TRBJ2-2,TRBD1,TRBV5-4,NA,CASSPGQINTGELFF,TGTGCCAGCAGCCCGGGACAGATCAACACCGGGGAGCTGTTTTTT
TRBJ1-2,TRBD1,TRBV7-6,NA,CASSLGTGFTGYTF,TGTGCCAGCAGCTTAGGGACAGGGTTTACTGGCTACACCTTC
TRBJ2-1,NA,TRBV28,NA,CASGSGVHEQFF,TGTGCCAGCGGGTCGGGTGTCCATGAGCAGTTCTTC
TRBJ2-5,NA,TRBV4-1,once,CASSQDRTQETQYF,TGCGCCAGCAGCCAAGATAGGACTCAAGAGACCCAGTACTTC
TRBJ2-1,NA,TRBV28,NA,CASSSLRGYNEQFF,TGTGCCAGCAGTTCCCTCCGGGGCTACAATGAGCAGTTCTTC
TRBJ2-7,TRBD2,TRBV7-6,NA,CASSVTSGDEQYF,TGTGCCAGCAGCGTGACTAGCGGGGACGAGCAGTACTTC
TRBJ1-3,NA,TRBV11-2,NA,CASSSQQGTSGNTIYF,TGTGCCAGCAGCTCACAACAGGGAACCTCTGGAAACACCATATATTTT
TRBJ2-2,NA,TRBV5-1,NA,CASSPRWGQRFNTGELFF,TGCGCCAGCAGCCCTCGATGGGGTCAACGGTTTAACACCGGGGAGCTGTTTTTT
TRBJ2-2,TRBD1,TRBV29-1,NA,CSVANRGLDTGELFF,TGCAGCGTCGCTAACAGGGGGCTGGACACCGGGGAGCTGTTTTTT
TRBJ1-2,TRBD1,TRBV19,few,CASSPHEVRTGDYGYTF,TGTGCCAGTAGTCCCCACGAAGTACGGACAGGGGACTATGGCTACACCTTC
TRBJ2-1,TRBD2,TRBV6-1,NA,CASSEIIRETSGKNNEQFF,TGTGCCAGCAGTGAAATCATTCGTGAAACTAGCGGGAAGAACAATGAGCAGTTCTTC
TRBJ1-5,NA,TRBV6-6,NA,CASSPTRQVDQPQHF,TGTGCCAGCAGTCCGACCCGACAGGTCGATCAGCCCCAGCATTTT
TRBJ2-4,NA,TRBV5-1,NA,CASSPSISDSKNIQYF,TGCGCCAGCAGCCCGTCTATTTCGGACTCCAAAAACATTCAGTACTTC
TRBJ1-2,TRBD1,TRBV2,NA,CASRKTGARGDYGYTF,TGTGCCAGCAGGAAGACAGGGGCCAGGGGGGACTATGGCTACACCTTC
TRBJ2-1,TRBD2,TRBV6-4,NA,CASSLTSGGGHNEQFF,TGTGCCAGCAGTTTGACTAGCGGCGGAGGTCACAATGAGCAGTTCTTC
TRBJ1-2,NA,TRBV4-2,NA,CASSQVPLVGGHNGYTF,TGTGCCAGCAGCCAAGTCCCGTTGGTAGGGGGGCATAATGGCTACACCTTC
TRBJ1-4,TRBD1,TRBV5-1,once,CASSSRQGQGEKLFF,TGCGCCAGCAGCTCGAGACAGGGACAGGGAGAAAAACTGTTTTTT
TRBJ2-2,NA,TRBV11-2,NA,CASSLERNTGELFF,TGTGCCAGCAGCTTAGAGAGGAACACCGGGGAGCTGTTTTTT
TRBJ2-3,TRBD1,TRBV18,few,CARGLPTSTDTQYF,TGTGCGAGGGGGCTCCCCACGAGCACAGATACGCAGTATTTT
TRBJ2-1,TRBD2,TRBV4-2,NA,CASSPYGTSAGNEQFF,TGTGCCAGCAGCCCCTATGGGACTAGCGCGGGGAATGAGCAGTTCTTC
TRBJ2-5,TRBD1,TRBV18,NA,CASSSTGPQETQYF,TGTGCCAGCTCATCGACAGGGCCCCAAGAGACCCAGTACTTC
TRBJ1-2,NA,TRBV7-9,NA,CASNSDSYGYTF,TGTGCCAGCAACTCGGACAGCTATGGCTACACCTTC
TRBJ2-5,TRBD2,TRBV7-9,NA,CASSLQGAGGGYF,TGTGCCAGCAGCTTGCAGGGCGCGGGAGGTGGTTACTTC
TRBJ1-2,NA,TRBV10-3,NA,CAILGAHGYTF,TGTGCCATCTTGGGGGCGCATGGCTACACCTTC
TRBJ2-6,NA,TRBV7-6,NA,CASLGSGANVLTF,TGTGCCAGCCTGGGCTCTGGGGCCAACGTCCTGACTTTC
TRBJ1-4,NA,TRBV28,NA,CASSVYTTNEKLFF,TGTGCCAGCAGTGTCTATACAACTAATGAAAAACTGTTTTTT
TRBJ2-1,NA,TRBV18,once,CASSQAREQFF,TGTGCCAGCTCACAAGCGAGGGAGCAGTTCTTC
TRBJ1-2,NA,TRBV19,NA,CASSIAVEYGYTF,TGTGCCAGTAGTATAGCGGTTGAGTATGGCTACACCTTC
TRBJ2-5,TRBD1,TRBV9,NA,CASSSHPGGETQYF,TGTGCCAGCAGCTCTCACCCAGGGGGAGAGACCCAGTACTTC
TRBJ2-7,NA,TRBV5-5,NA,CASSLAGARYEQYF,TGTGCCAGCAGCTTGGCCGGGGCCCGCTACGAGCAGTACTTC